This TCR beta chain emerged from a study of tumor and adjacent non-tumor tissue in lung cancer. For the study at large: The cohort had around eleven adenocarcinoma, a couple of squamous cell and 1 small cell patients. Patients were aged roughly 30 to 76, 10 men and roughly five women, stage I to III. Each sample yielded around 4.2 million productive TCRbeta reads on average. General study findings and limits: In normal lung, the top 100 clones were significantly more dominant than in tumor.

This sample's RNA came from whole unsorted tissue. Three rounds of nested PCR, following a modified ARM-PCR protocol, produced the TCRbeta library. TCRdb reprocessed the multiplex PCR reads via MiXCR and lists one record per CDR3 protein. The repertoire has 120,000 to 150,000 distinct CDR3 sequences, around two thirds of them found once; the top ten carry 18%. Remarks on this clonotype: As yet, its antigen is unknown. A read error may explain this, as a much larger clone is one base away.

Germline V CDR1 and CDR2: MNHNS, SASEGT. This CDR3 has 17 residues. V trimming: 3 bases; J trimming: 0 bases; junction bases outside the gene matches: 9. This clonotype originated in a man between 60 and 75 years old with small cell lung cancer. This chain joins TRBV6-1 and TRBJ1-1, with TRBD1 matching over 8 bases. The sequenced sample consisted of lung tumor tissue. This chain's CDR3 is CASSDPGGRKVNTEAFF. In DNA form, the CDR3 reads TGTGCCAGCAGTGACCCAGGGGGCAGGAAAGTGAACACTGAAGCTTTCTTT.